A single sample gave rise to the 2 T cell receptor beta chains below, sequenced in a study of T-cell reconstitution after alpha-beta-depleted transplantation in children. Unique molecular identifiers were incorporated into the prepared TCRbeta library. TCRdb redid the calling of the PCR reads with MiXCR, one entry per CDR3 protein. The sample lists 540,000 or so distinct CDR3 sequences, 20% to 25% occurring once. This material consisted of PBMCs, mostly from graft donor cells, taken 360 days after TCRalphabeta/CD19-depleted stem cell transplant. Receptors originate from a boy in the first two years of life who had a stem cell transplant for acute myeloid leukemia, so the T cells may come from the graft donor.

The rearrangement links TRBV28 to TRBJ1-5, with TRBD1 matching over 8 bases. This CDR3 comprises 18 residues. V trimming: 4 bases; J trimming: 3 bases; junction bases outside the gene matches: 14. Per the germline V gene, CDR1 is MDHEN and CDR2 is SYDVKM. DNA of the CDR3: TGTGCCAGCAGTTCTTACCACCTGGACAGGGATCCCAATCAGCCCCAGCATTTT. This gives the protein CASSSYHLDRDPNQPQHF.

This clonotype was observed at least ten times. The chain has TRBV2 and TRBJ1-1; 7 nucleotides line up with TRBD1. Germline V gene sequence: CDR1 SNHLY, CDR2 FYNNEI. The CDR3 is 13 amino acids. With 0 bases clipped from V and 8 bases from J, the junction kept 3 bases outside the gene matches. The CDR3 DNA follows: TGTGCCAGCAGTGAAGCCGGGACAGCCGAAGCTTTCTTT. Protein product: CASSEAGTAEAFF.